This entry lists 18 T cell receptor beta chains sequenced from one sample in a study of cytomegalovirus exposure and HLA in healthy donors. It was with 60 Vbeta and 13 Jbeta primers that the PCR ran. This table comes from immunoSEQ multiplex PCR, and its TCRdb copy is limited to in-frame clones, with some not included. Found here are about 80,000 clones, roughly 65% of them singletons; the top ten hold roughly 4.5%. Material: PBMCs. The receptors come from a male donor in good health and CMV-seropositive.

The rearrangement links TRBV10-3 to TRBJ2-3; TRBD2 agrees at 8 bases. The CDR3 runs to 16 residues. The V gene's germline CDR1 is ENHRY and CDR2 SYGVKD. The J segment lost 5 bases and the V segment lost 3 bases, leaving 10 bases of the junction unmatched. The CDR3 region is CAISDSGNPRGDTQYF. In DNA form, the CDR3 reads TGTGCCATCAGTGATAGCGGGAACCCACGGGGAGATACGCAGTATTTT.

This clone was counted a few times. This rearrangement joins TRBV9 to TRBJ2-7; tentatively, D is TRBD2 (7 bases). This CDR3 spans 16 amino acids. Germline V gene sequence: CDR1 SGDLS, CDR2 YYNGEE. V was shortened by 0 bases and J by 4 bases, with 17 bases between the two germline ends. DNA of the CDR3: TGTGCCAGCAGCGTAGAAGGGGGGGGGTCTTTTTACGAGCAGTACTTC. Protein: CASSVEGGGSFYEQYF.

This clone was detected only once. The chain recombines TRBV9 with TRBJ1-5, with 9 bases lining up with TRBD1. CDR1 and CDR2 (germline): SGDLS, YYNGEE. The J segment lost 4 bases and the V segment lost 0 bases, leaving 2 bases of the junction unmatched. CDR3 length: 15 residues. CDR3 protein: CASSVGTGVNQPQHF. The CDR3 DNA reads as TGTGCCAGCAGCGTAGGGACAGGGGTGAATCAGCCCCAGCATTTT.

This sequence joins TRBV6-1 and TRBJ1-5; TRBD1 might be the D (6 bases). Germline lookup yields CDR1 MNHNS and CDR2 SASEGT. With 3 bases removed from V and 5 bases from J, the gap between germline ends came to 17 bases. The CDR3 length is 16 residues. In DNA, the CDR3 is TGTGCCAGCAGTGACCTTATGACAGCAGGGGATCAGCCCCAGCATTTT. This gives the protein CASSDLMTAGDQPQHF.

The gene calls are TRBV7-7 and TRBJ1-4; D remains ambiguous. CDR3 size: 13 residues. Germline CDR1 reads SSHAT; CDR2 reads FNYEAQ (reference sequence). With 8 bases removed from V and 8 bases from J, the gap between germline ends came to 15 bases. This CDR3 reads CASREGSGEKLFF. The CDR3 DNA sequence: TGTGCCAGCCGCGAAGGCTCGGGGGAAAAACTGTTTTTT.

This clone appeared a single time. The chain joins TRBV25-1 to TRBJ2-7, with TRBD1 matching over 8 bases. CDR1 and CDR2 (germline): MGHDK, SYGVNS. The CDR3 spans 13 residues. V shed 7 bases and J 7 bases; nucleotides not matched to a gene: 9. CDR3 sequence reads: CASTLVTGEEQYF. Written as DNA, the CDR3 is TGTGCCAGCACCCTTGTGACAGGGGAGGAGCAGTACTTC.

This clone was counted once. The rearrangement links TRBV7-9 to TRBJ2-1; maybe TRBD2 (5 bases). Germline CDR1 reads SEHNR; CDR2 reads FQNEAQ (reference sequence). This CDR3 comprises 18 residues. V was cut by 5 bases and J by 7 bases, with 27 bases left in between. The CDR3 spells CASSPGEYSSLTKNEQFF. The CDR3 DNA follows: TGTGCCAGCAGCCCTGGGGAGTATTCGTCCCTTACTAAGAATGAGCAGTTCTTC.

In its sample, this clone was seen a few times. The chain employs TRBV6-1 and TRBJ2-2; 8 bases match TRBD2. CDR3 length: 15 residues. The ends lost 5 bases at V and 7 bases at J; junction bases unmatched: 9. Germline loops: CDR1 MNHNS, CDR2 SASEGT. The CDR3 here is CASSSGRALGGELFF. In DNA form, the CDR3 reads TGTGCCAGCAGTTCCGGGAGGGCCCTCGGCGGGGAGCTGTTTTTT.

Here the CDR3 reads CASSDAGSTDTQYF. The CDR3, as DNA: TGTGCCAGCAGTGATGCGGGGAGCACAGATACGCAGTATTTT. J is TRBJ2-3 and V is TRBV2, with TRBD2 as a possible D gene (6 bases). Per the germline V gene, CDR1 is SNHLY and CDR2 is FYNNEI. This CDR3 has 14 amino acids. Trimming cost V 3 bases and J 0 bases, with 7 bases left between them.

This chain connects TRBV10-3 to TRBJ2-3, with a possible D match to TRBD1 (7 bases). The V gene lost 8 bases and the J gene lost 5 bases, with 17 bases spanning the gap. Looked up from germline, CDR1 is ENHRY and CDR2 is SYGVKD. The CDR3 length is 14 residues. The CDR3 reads CAIGRGANEDTQYF. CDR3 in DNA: TGTGCCATCGGCAGGGGGGCTAACGAAGATACGCAGTATTTT.

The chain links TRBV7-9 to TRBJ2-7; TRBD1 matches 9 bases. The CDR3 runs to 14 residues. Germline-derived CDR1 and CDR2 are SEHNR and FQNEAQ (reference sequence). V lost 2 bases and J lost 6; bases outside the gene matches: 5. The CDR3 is CASSLTGQGPEQYF. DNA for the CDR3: TGTGCCAGCAGCTTAACTGGACAGGGGCCCGAGCAGTACTTC.

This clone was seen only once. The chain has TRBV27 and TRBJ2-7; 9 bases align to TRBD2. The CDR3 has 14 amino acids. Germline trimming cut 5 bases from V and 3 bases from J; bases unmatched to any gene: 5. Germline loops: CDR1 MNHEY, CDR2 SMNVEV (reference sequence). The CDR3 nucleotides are TGTGCCAGCAGTCCCCTGCGGGAGGGCTACGAGCAGTACTTC. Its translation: CASSPLREGYEQYF.

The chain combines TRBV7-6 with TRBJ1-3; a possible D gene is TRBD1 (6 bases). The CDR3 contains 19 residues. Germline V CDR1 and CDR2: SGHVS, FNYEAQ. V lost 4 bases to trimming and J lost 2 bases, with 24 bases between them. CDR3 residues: CASSSLTRSREGAGNTIYF. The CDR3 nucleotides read TGTGCCAGCAGCTCTCTTACGCGTTCGCGGGAGGGGGCTGGAAACACCATATATTTT.

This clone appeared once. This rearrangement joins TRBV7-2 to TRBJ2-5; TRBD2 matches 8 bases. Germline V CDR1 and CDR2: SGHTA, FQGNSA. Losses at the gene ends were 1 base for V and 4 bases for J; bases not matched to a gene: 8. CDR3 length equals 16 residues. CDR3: CASSLGLREEGETQYF. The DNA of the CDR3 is TGTGCCAGCAGCTTAGGGTTGCGGGAGGAGGGAGAGACCCAGTACTTC.

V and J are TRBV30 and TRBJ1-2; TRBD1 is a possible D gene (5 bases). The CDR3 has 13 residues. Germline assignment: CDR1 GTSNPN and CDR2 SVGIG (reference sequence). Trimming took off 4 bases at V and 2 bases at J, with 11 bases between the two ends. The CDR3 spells CAWNDPGNYGYTF. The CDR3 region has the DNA TGTGCCTGGAATGATCCAGGGAACTATGGCTACACCTTC.

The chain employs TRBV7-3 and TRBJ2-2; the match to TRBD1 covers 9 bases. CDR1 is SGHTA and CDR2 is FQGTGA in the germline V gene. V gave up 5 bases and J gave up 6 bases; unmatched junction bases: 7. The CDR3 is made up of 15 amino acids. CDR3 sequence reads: CASSGGTGRSGELFF. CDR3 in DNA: TGTGCCAGCAGCGGCGGGACAGGGAGGTCCGGGGAGCTGTTTTTT.

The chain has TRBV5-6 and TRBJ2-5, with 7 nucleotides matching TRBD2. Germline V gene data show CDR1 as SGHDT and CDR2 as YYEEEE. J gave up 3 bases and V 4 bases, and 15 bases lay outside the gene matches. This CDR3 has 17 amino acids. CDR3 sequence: CASSGGVPRRAEETQYF. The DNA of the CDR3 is TGTGCCAGCAGCGGGGGGGTTCCTAGAAGAGCAGAAGAGACCCAGTACTTC.

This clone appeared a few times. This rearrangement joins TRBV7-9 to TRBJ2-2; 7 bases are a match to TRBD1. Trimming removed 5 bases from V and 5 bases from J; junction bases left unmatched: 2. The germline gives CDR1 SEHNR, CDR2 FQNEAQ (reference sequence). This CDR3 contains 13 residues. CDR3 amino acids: CASSQQGTGELFF. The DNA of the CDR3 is TGTGCCAGCAGCCAACAGGGGACCGGGGAGCTGTTTTTT.